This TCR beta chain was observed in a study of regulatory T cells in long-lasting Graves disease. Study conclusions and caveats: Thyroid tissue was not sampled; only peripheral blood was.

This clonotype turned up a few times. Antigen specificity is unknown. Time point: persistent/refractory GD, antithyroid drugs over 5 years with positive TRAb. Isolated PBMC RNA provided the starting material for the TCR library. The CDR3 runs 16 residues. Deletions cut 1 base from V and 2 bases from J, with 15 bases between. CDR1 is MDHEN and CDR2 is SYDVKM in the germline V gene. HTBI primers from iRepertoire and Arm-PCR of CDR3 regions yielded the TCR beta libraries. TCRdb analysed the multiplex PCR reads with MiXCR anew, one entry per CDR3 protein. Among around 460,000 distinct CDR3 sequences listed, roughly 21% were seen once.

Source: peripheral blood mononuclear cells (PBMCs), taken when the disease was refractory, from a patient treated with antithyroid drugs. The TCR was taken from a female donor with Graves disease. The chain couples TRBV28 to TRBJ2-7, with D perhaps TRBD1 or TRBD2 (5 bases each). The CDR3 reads CASSLYPIGAPYEQYF. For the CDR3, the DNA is TGTGCCAGCAGTTTATATCCTATCGGGGCGCCCTACGAGCAGTACTTC.